A single sample gave rise to the 5 T cell receptor beta chains below, sequenced in a study of early stage breast cancer tumors. The table came from immunoSEQ multiplex PCR; TCRdb's copy has only in-frame clones and leaves some out. The sample holds about 1,900 clones, 69% seen once. Sequencing was carried out using normal breast tissue next to the tumor. The receptor source for this set is a person in their 40s with breast cancer.

There are a few counts of this clone. The chain combines TRBV7-6 with TRBJ2-1; 11 positions match TRBD2. Germline V gene data show CDR1 as SGHVS and CDR2 as FNYEAQ. The CDR3 length is 17 residues. J gave up 9 bases and V 5 bases, and 15 bases lay outside the gene matches. The CDR3 sequence: CASSTPTTSGKISEQFF. CDR3 sequence (DNA): TGTGCCAGCAGCACACCTACGACTAGCGGGAAGATAAGTGAGCAGTTCTTC.

In DNA, the CDR3 is TGTGCCAGCAGCTCGAGGGGCTATGGCTACACCTTC. It is translated as CASSSRGYGYTF. J is TRBJ1-2 and V is TRBV11-2, with D possibly being TRBD1 (5 bases). This CDR3 is 12 amino acids long. The germline V gene encodes CDR1 SGHAT and CDR2 FQNNGV. Trimming took 4 bases from V and 4 from J, leaving 7 bases between them.

This clone was counted between two and nine times. The chain couples TRBV18 to TRBJ2-7; 12 bases agree with TRBD2. Germline V gives CDR1 KGHSH, CDR2 LQKENI. The J segment lost 3 bases and the V segment lost 4 bases, leaving 4 bases of the junction unmatched. CDR3 size: 15 residues. The CDR3 protein is CASSRLAGAIYEQYF. For the CDR3, the DNA is TGTGCCAGCTCACGACTAGCGGGAGCTATCTACGAGCAGTACTTC.

This chain's CDR3 is CASSLIGNPWTDTQYF. CDR3 coding DNA: TGTGCCAGCAGTTTGATCGGTAATCCTTGGACAGATACGCAGTATTTT. The chain employs TRBV25-1 and TRBJ2-3; the D is unclear. Germline CDR1 is MGHDK and CDR2 is SYGVNS. Trimming pared 5 bases from V and 3 bases from J, leaving 18 bases between. This CDR3 spans 16 amino acids.

This clone was seen a single time. The chain couples TRBV5-8 to TRBJ2-7; TRBD1 might be the D (6 bases). The CDR3 covers 16 residues. V lost 1 base and J 5 bases, leaving 19 bases between the germline ends. Germline V lookup: CDR1 SGHTS, CDR2 YDEGEE. The CDR3 DNA reads TGTGCCAGCAGCTTGTATATCTCAGGGGCAATGGACGAGCAGTACTTC. Its translation: CASSLYISGAMDEQYF.